The 10 T cell receptor beta chains presented below share a single source sample, sequenced in a study of CXCR3-negative and CXCR3-positive naive CD8 T cells. Through 5' RACE with UMI labels, the TRB cDNA libraries were prepared. Reprocessing the 5' RACE reads, TCRdb reports a single entry for every CDR3 protein and omits DNA. The sample table includes fewer than 55,000 distinct CDR3 sequences. The specimen sequenced was naive CXCR3- CD8+ T cells from blood. Subset meaning: CD45RO-CCR7+CD27+CD95- naive CD8+ T cells lacking CXCR3 (TNR3-). The receptors derive from a human donor in good health. Some clones in this sample may be carry-over from other donors' samples.

The chain links TRBV14 to TRBJ2-7; lacking DNA, the TRBD2 call made by TCRdb goes unchecked. CDR1 and CDR2 (germline): SGHDN, FVKESK. CDR3 size: 15 residues. The CDR3 sequence is CASSGGQYSSYEQYF.

V usage is TRBV20-1 and J usage is TRBJ2-7. CDR3 length: 14 residues. Germline V lookup: CDR1 DFQATT, CDR2 SNEGSKA (reference sequence). CDR3 in amino acids: CSAKYTARSSEQYF.

The chain employs TRBV4-1 and TRBJ2-7; TCRdb proposes TRBD1, but this gene call is untestable without DNA. The CDR3 runs to 16 residues. Germline CDR1 reads MGHRA; CDR2 reads YSYEKL. The CDR3 spells CASSQASGTGSYEQYF.

This rearrangement joins TRBV7-6 to TRBJ2-1; the D call of TRBD1 rests on TCRdb alone, since no DNA is present to check it. The CDR3 spans 17 residues. Germline V gene sequence: CDR1 SGHVS, CDR2 FNYEAQ. The CDR3 spells CASSLGLKGKVGNEQFF.

The chain couples TRBV5-1 to TRBJ2-7. Germline V gene sequence: CDR1 SGHRS, CDR2 YFSETQ. This CDR3 has 14 amino acids. The CDR3 loop is CASSPTRGPYEQYF.

V usage is TRBV7-2 and J usage is TRBJ2-1; absent DNA, TCRdb's TRBD2 call cannot be checked. Looked up from germline, CDR1 is SGHTA and CDR2 is FQGNSA. This CDR3 comprises 14 residues. CDR3 in amino acids: CASGSTILAGEQFF.

The chain employs TRBV5-5 and TRBJ2-1; TCRdb selects TRBD1, and the lack of DNA leaves this call unchecked. In germline, CDR1 is SGHKS, CDR2 YYEKEE (reference sequence). There are 13 residues in the CDR3. The CDR3 region is CASIRSGSNEQFF.

The chain couples TRBV29-1 to TRBJ2-1; checking the TCRdb D call of TRBD1 is not possible without DNA. The CDR3 spans 13 residues. Germline V lookup: CDR1 SQVTM, CDR2 ANQGSEA. CDR3 region: CSVDQGIYNEQFF.

The V gene is TRBV6-5, the J gene TRBJ2-1; without DNA, the TCRdb call of TRBD1 cannot be checked. CDR1 is MNHEY, CDR2 SVGAGI, per germline. The CDR3 has 16 residues. CDR3 region: CASSYSMSGSYNEQFF.

V gene TRBV4-3 combines with J gene TRBJ2-3; the TCRdb D gene call, TRBD1, has no DNA to confirm it. This CDR3 comprises 16 residues. Germline CDR1 LGHNA, CDR2 YSLEER. This CDR3 is CASSQDREGTPNTQYF.